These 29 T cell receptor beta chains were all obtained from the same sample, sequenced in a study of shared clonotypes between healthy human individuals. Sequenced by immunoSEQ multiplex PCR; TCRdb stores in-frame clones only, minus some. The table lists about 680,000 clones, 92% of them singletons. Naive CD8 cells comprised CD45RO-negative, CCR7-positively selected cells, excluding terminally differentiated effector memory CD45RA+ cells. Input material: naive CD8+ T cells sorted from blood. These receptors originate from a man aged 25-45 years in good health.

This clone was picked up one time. CDR3 protein: CASRGLGTSGSWEQFF. Written as DNA, the CDR3 is TGTGCCAGTAGGGGCCTGGGGACTAGCGGGAGTTGGGAGCAGTTCTTC. This chain connects TRBV19 to TRBJ2-1, with 14 nucleotides matching TRBD2. This CDR3 contains 16 residues. Germline assignment: CDR1 LNHDA and CDR2 SQIVND (reference sequence). V was clipped by 6 bases and J by 10 bases; unmatched bases: 11.

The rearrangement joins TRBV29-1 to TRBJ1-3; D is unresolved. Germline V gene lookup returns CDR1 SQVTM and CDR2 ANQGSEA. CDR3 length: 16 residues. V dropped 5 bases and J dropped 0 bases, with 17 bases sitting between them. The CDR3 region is CSVQERVGFSGNTIYF. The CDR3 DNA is TGCAGCGTTCAGGAAAGGGTTGGTTTCTCTGGAAACACCATATATTTT.

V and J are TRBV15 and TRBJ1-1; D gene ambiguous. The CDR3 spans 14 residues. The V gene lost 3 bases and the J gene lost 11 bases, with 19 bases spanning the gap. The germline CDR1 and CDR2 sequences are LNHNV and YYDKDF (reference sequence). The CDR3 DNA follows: TGTGCCACCAGCAGTGAAACACCCCAGGAGGCCGCTTTCTTT. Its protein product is CATSSETPQEAAFF.

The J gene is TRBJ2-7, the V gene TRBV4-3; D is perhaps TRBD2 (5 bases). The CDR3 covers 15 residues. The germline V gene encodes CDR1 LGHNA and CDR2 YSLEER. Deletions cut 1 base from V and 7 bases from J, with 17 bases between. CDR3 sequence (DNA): TGCGCCAGCAGCCAAGGCATGAGGGCGTCTGAGGAGCAGTACTTC. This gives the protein CASSQGMRASEEQYF.

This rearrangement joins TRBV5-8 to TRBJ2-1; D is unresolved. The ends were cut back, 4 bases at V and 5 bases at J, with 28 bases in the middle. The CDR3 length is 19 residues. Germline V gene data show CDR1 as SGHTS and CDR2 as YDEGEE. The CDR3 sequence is CASSLVGSQLDTRHNEQFF. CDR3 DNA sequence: TGTGCCAGCAGCCTGGTAGGTTCTCAGCTAGACACCCGCCACAATGAGCAGTTCTTC.

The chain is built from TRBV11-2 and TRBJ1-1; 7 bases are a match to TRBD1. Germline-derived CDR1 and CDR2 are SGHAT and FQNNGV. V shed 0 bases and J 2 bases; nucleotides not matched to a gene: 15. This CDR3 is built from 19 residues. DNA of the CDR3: TGTGCCAGCAGCTTAGACTGGCCGCCCCGGGACAGCCCCAACACTGAAGCTTTCTTT. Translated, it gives CASSLDWPPRDSPNTEAFF.

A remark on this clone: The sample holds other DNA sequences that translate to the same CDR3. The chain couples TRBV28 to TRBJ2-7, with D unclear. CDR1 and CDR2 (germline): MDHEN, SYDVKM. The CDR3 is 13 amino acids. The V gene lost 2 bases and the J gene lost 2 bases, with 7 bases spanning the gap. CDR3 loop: CASSLGRAYEQYF. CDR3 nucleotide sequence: TGTGCCAGCAGTTTAGGCCGTGCCTACGAGCAGTACTTC.

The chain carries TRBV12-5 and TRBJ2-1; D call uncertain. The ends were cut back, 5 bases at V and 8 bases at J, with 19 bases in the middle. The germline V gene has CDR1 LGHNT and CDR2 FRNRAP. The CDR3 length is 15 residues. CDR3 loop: CASGADNASGDEQFF. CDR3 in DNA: TGTGCTAGTGGTGCTGACAATGCGTCTGGAGATGAGCAGTTCTTC. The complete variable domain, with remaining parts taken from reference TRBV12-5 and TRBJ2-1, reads DARVTQTPRHKVTEMGQEVTMRCQPILGHNTVFWYRQTMMQGLELLAYFRNRAPLDDSGMPKDRFSAEMPDATLATLKIQPSEPRDSAVYFCASGADNASGDEQFFGPGTRLTVL.

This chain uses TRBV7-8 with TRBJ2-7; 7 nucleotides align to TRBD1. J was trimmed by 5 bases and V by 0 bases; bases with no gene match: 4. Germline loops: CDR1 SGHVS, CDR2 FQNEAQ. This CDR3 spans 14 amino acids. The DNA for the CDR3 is TGTGCCAGCAGCTTAGCCAGGGGGACCCACGAGCAGTACTTC. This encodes CASSLARGTHEQYF.

The CDR3 coding sequence is TGCGCCAGCAGCCCGACTATAGCGGACTCCTACAATGAGCAGTTCTTC. Translation gives CASSPTIADSYNEQFF. This chain uses TRBV4-1 with TRBJ2-1; possibly TRBD2 for D (6 bases). The CDR3 runs to 16 residues. The V end lost 4 bases, the J end lost 0 bases, and 13 bases lay between the germline ends. Germline V gene lookup returns CDR1 MGHRA and CDR2 YSYEKL.

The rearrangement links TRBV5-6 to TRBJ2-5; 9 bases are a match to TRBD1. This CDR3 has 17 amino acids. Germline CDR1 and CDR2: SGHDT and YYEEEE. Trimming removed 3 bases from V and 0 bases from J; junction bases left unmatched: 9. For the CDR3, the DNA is TGTGCCAGCAGCTATAATAAACAGGGGGCGTACCAAGAGACCCAGTACTTC. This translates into CASSYNKQGAYQETQYF.

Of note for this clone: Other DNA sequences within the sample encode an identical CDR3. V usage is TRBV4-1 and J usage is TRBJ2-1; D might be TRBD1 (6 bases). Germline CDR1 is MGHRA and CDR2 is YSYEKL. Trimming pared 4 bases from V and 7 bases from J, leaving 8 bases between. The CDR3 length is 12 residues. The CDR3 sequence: CASSPTGNEQFF. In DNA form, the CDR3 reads TGCGCCAGCAGCCCTACAGGGAATGAGCAGTTCTTC.

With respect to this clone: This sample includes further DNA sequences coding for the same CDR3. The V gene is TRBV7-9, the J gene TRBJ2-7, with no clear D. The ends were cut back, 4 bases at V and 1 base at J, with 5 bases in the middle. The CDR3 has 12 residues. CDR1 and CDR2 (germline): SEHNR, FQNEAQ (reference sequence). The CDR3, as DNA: TGTGCCAGCAGCTCCCTATCCTACGAGCAGTACTTC. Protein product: CASSSLSYEQYF.

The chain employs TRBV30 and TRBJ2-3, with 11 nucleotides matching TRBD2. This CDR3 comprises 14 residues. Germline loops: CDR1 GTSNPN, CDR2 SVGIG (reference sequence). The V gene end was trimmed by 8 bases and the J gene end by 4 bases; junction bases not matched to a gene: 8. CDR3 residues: CAAQLAGVADTQYF. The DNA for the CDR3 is TGTGCCGCGCAACTAGCGGGAGTGGCAGATACGCAGTATTTT.

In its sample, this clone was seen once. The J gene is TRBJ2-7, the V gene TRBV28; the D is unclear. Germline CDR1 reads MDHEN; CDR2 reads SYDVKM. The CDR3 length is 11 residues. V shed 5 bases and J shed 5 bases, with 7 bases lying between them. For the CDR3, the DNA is TGTGCCAGCAGTCCGCGACACGAGCAGTACTTC. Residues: CASSPRHEQYF. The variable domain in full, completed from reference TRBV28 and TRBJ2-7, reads DVKVTQSSRYLVKRTGEKVFLECVQDMDHENMFWYRQDPGLGLRLIYFSYDVKMKEKGDIPEGYSVSREKKERFSLILESASTNQTSMYLCASSPRHEQYFGPGTRLTVT.

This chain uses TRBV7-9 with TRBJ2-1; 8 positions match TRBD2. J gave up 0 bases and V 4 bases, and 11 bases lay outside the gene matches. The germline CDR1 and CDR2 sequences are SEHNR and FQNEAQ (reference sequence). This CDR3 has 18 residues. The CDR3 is CASSSLGSGGLSYNEQFF. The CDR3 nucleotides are TGTGCCAGCAGCTCCTTGGGCAGCGGGGGTCTCTCCTACAATGAGCAGTTCTTC.

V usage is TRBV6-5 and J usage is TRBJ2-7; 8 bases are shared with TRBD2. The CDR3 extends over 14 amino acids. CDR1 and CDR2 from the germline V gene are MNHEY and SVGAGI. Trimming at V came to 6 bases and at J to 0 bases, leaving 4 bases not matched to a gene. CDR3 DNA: TGTGCCAGCAGCCAAGGACTAGCCTCCTACGAGCAGTACTTC. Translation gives CASSQGLASYEQYF.

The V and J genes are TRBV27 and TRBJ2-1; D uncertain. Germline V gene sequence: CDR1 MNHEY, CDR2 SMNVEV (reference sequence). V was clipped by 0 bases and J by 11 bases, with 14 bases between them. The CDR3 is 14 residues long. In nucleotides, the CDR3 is TGTGCCAGCAGTTTATCGAGTAGGCTCCTTAAGCAGTTCTTC. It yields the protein CASSLSSRLLKQFF.

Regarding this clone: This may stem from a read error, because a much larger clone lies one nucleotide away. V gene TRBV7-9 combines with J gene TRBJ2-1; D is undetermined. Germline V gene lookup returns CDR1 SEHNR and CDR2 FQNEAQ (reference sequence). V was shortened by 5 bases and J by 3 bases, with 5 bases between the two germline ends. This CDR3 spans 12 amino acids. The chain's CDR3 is CASSPNYNEQFF. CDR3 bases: TGTGCCAGCAGCCCGAACTACAATGAGCAGTTCTTC.

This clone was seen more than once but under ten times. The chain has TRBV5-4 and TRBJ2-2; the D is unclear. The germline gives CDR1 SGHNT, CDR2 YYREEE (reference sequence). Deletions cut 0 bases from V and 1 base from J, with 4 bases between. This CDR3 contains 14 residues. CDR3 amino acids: CASSLGLNTGELFF. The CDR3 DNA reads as TGTGCCAGCAGCTTGGGACTGAACACCGGGGAGCTGTTTTTT.

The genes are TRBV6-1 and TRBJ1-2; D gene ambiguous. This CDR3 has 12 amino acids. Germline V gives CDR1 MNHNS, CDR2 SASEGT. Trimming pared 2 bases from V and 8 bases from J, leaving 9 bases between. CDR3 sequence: CASSEIVLGYTF. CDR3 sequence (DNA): TGTGCCAGCAGTGAAATTGTATTGGGCTACACCTTC.

CDR3 in amino acids: CASSSRDRRLEQYF. CDR3 nucleotide sequence: TGTGCCAGCAGTTCCCGGGACAGACGCTTGGAGCAGTACTTC. The chain is built from TRBV6-6 and TRBJ2-7; TRBD1 agrees at 7 bases. The CDR3 sequence is 14 residues long. Germline V gene data show CDR1 as MNHNY and CDR2 as SVGAGI (reference sequence). Germline trimming cut 4 bases from V and 7 bases from J; bases unmatched to any gene: 10.

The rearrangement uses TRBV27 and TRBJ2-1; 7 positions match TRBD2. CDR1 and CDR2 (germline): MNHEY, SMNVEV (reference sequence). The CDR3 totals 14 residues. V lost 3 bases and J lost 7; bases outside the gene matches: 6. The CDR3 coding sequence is TGTGCCAGCAGTTTGAGGCTAGCGGCGAATGAGCAGTTCTTC. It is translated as CASSLRLAANEQFF.

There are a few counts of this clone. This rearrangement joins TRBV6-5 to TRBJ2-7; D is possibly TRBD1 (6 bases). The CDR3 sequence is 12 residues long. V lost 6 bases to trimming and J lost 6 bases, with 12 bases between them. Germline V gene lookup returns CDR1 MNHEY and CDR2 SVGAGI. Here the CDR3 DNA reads TGTGCCAGCAGCCAGGACAGAAGCGAGCAGTACTTC. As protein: CASSQDRSEQYF.

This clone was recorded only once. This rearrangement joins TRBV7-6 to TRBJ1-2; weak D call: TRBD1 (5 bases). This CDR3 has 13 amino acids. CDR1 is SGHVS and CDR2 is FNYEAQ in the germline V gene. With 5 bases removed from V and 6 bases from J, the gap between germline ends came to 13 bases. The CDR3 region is CASSPGTNDGYTF. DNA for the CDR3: TGTGCCAGCAGCCCCGGGACGAACGATGGCTACACCTTC.

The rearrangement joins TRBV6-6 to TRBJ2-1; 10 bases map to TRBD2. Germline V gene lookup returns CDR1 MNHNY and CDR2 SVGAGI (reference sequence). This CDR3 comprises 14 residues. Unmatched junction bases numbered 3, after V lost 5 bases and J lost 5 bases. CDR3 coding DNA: TGTGCCAGCAGTCCACTAGCGGGAAACAATGAGCAGTTCTTC. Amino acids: CASSPLAGNNEQFF.

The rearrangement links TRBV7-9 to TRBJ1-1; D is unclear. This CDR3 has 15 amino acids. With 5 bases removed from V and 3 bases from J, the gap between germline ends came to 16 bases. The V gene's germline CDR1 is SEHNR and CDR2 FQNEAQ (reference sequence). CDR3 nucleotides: TGTGCCAGCAGCCCACTTTCAGGTCGGGACACTGAAGCTTTCTTT. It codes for CASSPLSGRDTEAFF.

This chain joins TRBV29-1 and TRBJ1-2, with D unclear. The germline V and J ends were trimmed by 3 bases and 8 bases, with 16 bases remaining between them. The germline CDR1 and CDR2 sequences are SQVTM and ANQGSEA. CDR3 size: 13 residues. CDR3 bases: TGCAGCGTTGAGTATAGGGATAACTGGGGCTACACCTTC. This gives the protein CSVEYRDNWGYTF.

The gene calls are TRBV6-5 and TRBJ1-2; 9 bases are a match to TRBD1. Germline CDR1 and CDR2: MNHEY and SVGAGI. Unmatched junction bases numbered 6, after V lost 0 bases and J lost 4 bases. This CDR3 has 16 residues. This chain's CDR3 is CASSYSRTGEIYGYTF. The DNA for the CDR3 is TGTGCCAGCAGTTACTCGAGGACAGGGGAAATCTATGGCTACACCTTC.